The count of the clone carrying this T cell receptor beta chain is one. Antigen specificity is unknown. This entry belongs to a study of cytomegalovirus exposure and HLA in healthy donors. PCR was performed using 60 Vbeta and 13 Jbeta primers. The repertoire was sequenced with immunoSEQ multiplex PCR; TCRdb's copy has only in-frame clones and lacks some. The sample records about 140,000 clones, 80% being singletons. Findings and caveats of the study: A later analysis by the authors found several of the most significant clusters apparently linked to common viral pathogens. TCR beta sequences numbering fewer than 20,000 were associated with HLA alleles at 0.05 false discovery rate in a later analysis. Presence/absence analyses treated sequencing depth as roughly uniform across donors.

V lost 2 bases, J lost 2 bases, and 4 bases stayed unmatched. The CDR3 sequence is 16 residues long. Germline loops: CDR1 LNHNV, CDR2 YYDKDF (reference sequence). This receptor was obtained from a man aged 45 to 65 in good health and CMV-seronegative. This chain uses TRBV15 with TRBJ2-1; 9 nucleotides align to TRBD1. Material: PBMCs. The CDR3 DNA follows: TGTGCCACCAGCAGAACCGGGACAGGGACCTACAATGAGCAGTTCTTC. This translates into CATSRTGTGTYNEQFF.